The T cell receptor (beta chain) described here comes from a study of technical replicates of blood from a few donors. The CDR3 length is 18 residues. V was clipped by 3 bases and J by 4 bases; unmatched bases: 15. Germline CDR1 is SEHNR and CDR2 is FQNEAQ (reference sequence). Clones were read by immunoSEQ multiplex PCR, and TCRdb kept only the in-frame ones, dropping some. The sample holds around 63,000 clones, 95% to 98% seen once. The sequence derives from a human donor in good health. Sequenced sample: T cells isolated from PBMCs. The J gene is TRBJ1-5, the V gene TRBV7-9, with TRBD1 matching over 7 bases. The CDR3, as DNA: TGTGCCAGCAGCTTTTCCGAACGTGGGACAGTAACAAATCAGCCCCAGCATTTT. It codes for CASSFSERGTVTNQPQHF.